The 3 T cell receptor beta chains listed next were all sequenced from one sample in a study of cytomegalovirus exposure and HLA in healthy donors (dated by TCRdb to about 2017). Library preparation used the immunoSEQ multiplex PCR assay. For the multiplex PCR, a mixture combining 60 forward primers for TCR Vbeta segments and 13 reverse primers for TCR Jbeta segments was used. TCRdb holds this immuneACCESS table with in-frame rearrangements only. Some clones are missing; in checked studies, unresolved V genes explain under half, and the rest has no known cause. This sample holds around 180,000 clones; roughly 71% were observed only once. The ten top clones hold approximately 1.5% of the sample. Sequencing was carried out using PBMCs. These receptors were collected from a girl aged 10 to 17 in good health and CMV-seronegative.

This clone came up a few times. The gene calls are TRBV6-6 and TRBJ1-2; TRBD1 agrees at 10 bases. Germline values: CDR1 MNHNY, CDR2 SVGAGI (reference sequence). The CDR3 loop spans 12 amino acids. The J segment lost 7 bases and the V segment lost 6 bases, leaving 2 bases of the junction unmatched. DNA for the CDR3: TGTGCCAGCAGGCGGACAGGGGGTGGCTACACCTTC. It translates to CASRRTGGGYTF.

V usage is TRBV4-2 and J usage is TRBJ2-2, with 12 bases aligning to TRBD1. Germline V gives CDR1 LGHNA, CDR2 YNFKEQ. The J segment lost 5 bases and the V segment lost 4 bases, leaving 5 bases of the junction unmatched. This CDR3 contains 16 residues. The CDR3 DNA follows: TGTGCCAGCAGCCCTTGGGGACAGGGGGCAACCGGGGAGCTGTTTTTT. It translates to CASSPWGQGATGELFF.

The V call is TRBV30, the J call TRBJ2-1; D is possibly TRBD1 (6 bases). The V gene lost 4 bases and the J gene lost 5 bases, with 9 bases spanning the gap. This CDR3 is built from 12 residues. Germline V gives CDR1 GTSNPN, CDR2 SVGIG (reference sequence). The CDR3 DNA reads TGTGCCTGGATTGACAGGAACAATGAGCAGTTCTTC. Its translation: CAWIDRNNEQFF.